The clone carrying this T cell receptor beta chain was detected only a few times. Germline and junction disagree at one end, which may indicate a read error. The CDR3 has 16 residues. CDR1 is WSHSY and CDR2 is SAAADI in the germline V gene. This sample was included in a study of naive and memory T cell subsets. Both TRBC1 and TRBC2 were covered by a beta constant-region primer of two equimolar oligonucleotides. Four rounds of PCR amplified the ligated cDNA using nested alpha and beta constant-region primers plus SP2. TCRdb passed the UMI-ligation and nested PCR reads through MiXCR, listing each CDR3 protein once. The table includes some 82,000 distinct CDR3 sequences, roughly 9.2% detected once.

The chain employs TRBV10-2 and TRBJ2-3; TRBD2 matches 10 bases. The sequenced sample was naive CD8+ T cells from blood. The TCR was taken from a human donor in good health. The CDR3 spells CASIESSGSNADTQYF. CDR3 DNA: TGCGCCAGCATTGAGTCTAGCGGGAGCAATGCAGATACGCAGTATTTT.